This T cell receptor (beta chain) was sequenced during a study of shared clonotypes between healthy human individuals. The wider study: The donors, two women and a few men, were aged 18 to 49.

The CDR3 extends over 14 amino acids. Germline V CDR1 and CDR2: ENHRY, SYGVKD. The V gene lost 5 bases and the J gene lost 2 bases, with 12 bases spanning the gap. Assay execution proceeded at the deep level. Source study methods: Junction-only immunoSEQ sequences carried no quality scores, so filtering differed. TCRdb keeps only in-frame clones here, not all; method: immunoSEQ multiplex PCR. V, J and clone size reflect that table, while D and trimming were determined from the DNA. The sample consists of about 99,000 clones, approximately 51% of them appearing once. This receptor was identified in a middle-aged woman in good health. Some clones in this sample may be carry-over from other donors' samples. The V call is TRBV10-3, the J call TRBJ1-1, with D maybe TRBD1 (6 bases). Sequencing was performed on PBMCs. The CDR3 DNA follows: TGTGCCATCAGTCCCAGGACAGACAACACTGAAGCTTTCTTT. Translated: CAISPRTDNTEAFF.